A single sample is the source of the 9 T cell receptor beta chains below, sequenced in a study of T-cell memory formation after mild COVID-19. TCRdb recomputed calls from the 5' RACE reads with MiXCR, one row per CDR3 protein. This sample has 70,000 to 100,000 distinct CDR3 sequences, with less than 15% found just once. Specimen: PBMCs or a T cell subset sorted from them (not recorded which). Source of these receptors: a man aged 18 to 29 who had mild COVID-19 (a few samples of this study predate the infection). Cell type and time point are not known.

This clonotype was observed at least ten times. The V call is TRBV7-9, the J call TRBJ2-7; 7 bases match TRBD1. The length of the CDR3 is 16 residues. V lost 2 bases and J lost 6; bases outside the gene matches: 13. CDR1 SEHNR and CDR2 FQNEAQ come from the germline V gene (reference sequence). DNA of the CDR3: TGTGCCAGCAGCTTAAGACCCGACAGGGTGGAACTCGAGCAGTACTTC. Its translation: CASSLRPDRVELEQYF. The full variable domain, in which reference TRBV7-9 and TRBJ2-7 provide the parts outside the CDR3, is DTGVSQNPRHKITKRGQNVTFRCDPISEHNRLYWYRQTLGQGPEFLTYFQNEAQLEKSRLLSDRFSAERPKGSFSTLEIQRTEQGDSAMYLCASSLRPDRVELEQYFGPGTRLTVT.

V gene TRBV7-3 combines with J gene TRBJ2-2; unclear D gene. The CDR3 runs to 15 residues. V was pared by 5 bases and J by 1 base, with 11 bases between. Per the germline V gene, CDR1 is SGHTA and CDR2 is FQGTGA. DNA of the CDR3: TGTGCCAGCAGCGCACCGGGTCTGAACACCGGGGAGCTGTTTTTT. Protein: CASSAPGLNTGELFF. Full variable domain (missing parts from reference TRBV7-3 and TRBJ2-2): GAGVSQTPSNKVTEKGKYVELRCDPISGHTALYWYRQSLGQGPEFLIYFQGTGAADDSGLPNDRFFAVRPEGSVSTLKIQRTERGDSAVYLCASSAPGLNTGELFFGEGSRLTVL.

The chain joins TRBV6-2 or TRBV6-3 to TRBJ1-5, with a tentative D call TRBD1 (6 bases). The germline V gene has CDR1 MNHEY and CDR2 SVGEGT. Trimming stripped 4 bases from V and 0 bases from J, with 10 bases between. The CDR3 runs to 15 residues. The CDR3 spells CASSSRTVSNQPQHF. CDR3 DNA sequence: TGTGCCAGCAGTTCCAGGACAGTTAGCAATCAGCCCCAGCATTTT.

This clonotype showed up just a few times. The chain joins TRBV3-1 to TRBJ1-1; TRBD1 agrees at 7 bases. The CDR3 extends over 15 amino acids. Trimming at V came to 4 bases and at J to 5 bases, leaving 10 bases not matched to a gene. Germline loops: CDR1 LGHDT, CDR2 YNNKEL (reference sequence). The CDR3 DNA is TGTGCCAGCAGCCCCACAAGAGGGGGCGAAACTGAAGCTTTCTTT. Translated: CASSPTRGGETEAFF.

This clonotype was detected only a few times. V and J are TRBV4-3 and TRBJ2-1; TRBD1 might be the D (5 bases). The V end lost 6 bases, the J end lost 8 bases, and 17 bases lay between the germline ends. The CDR3 length is 14 residues. Germline V CDR1 and CDR2: LGHNA, YSLEER. CDR3 in DNA: TGCGCCAGCAGGCTGCCTGGGGCTTGGGATGAGCAGTTCTTC. Encoded protein: CASRLPGAWDEQFF.

This clonotype has a handful of counts. The rearrangement links TRBV12-3 or TRBV12-4 to TRBJ1-2; D unresolved. The V and J ends lost 3 bases and 0 bases respectively, with 5 bases between them. CDR3 length: 13 amino acids. The CDR3 loop reads CASSFPANYGYTF. DNA for the CDR3: TGTGCCAGCAGTTTTCCAGCTAACTATGGCTACACCTTC.

There are a few counts of this clonotype. J is TRBJ1-1 and V is TRBV7-2; D remains unclear. The CDR3 covers 13 residues. V was cut by 5 bases and J by 5 bases, with 12 bases left in between. In germline, CDR1 is SGHTA, CDR2 FQGNSA. CDR3 DNA: TGTGCCAGCAGCCTAGGGTTTGGGACTGAAGCTTTCTTT. The encoded protein is CASSLGFGTEAFF.

The rearrangement uses TRBV4-1 and TRBJ1-2; unclear D gene. CDR1 is MGHRA, CDR2 YSYEKL, per germline. The ends were cut back, 0 bases at V and 2 bases at J, with 10 bases in the middle. The CDR3 sequence is 15 residues long. CDR3 amino acids: CASSQDPSENYGYTF. CDR3 sequence (DNA): TGCGCCAGCAGCCAAGATCCGAGTGAAAACTATGGCTACACCTTC.

This clonotype has ten or more counts. The chain is built from TRBV9 and TRBJ2-7; the match to TRBD1 covers 9 bases. In germline, CDR1 is SGDLS, CDR2 YYNGEE. The V and J ends lost 4 bases and 4 bases, in that order; junction bases with no gene match: 9. The CDR3 extends over 15 amino acids. CDR3 DNA: TGTGCCAGCAGCCCAAGGGACAGGGTACTGTACGAGCAGTACTTC. Its protein is CASSPRDRVLYEQYF.